This T cell receptor (beta chain) was profiled in a study of blood T cell repertoires in COVID-19. Using immunoSEQ multiplex PCR, the repertoire was profiled, and TCRdb retains in-frame clones only, with some absent. The table lists 200,000 to 250,000 clones, about nine tenths of them singletons. Germline V lookup: CDR1 SGHKS, CDR2 YYEKEE (reference sequence). V shed 0 bases and J shed 7 bases, with 13 bases lying between them. This CDR3 is 15 amino acids long. This chain uses TRBV5-5 with TRBJ1-4; D is perhaps TRBD1 (6 bases). The sample comprised peripheral blood. This receptor was obtained from a woman aged 55-69 years with acute or convalescent COVID-19. CDR3 residues: CASSLDTGWSEKLFF. The CDR3 DNA is TGTGCCAGCAGCTTGGATACAGGGTGGAGTGAAAAACTGTTTTTT.